This is a list of T cell receptor beta chains from one sample in a study of CD8 T cells in Susac syndrome. One entry per CDR3 protein, called by TCRdb with MiXCR from the immunoSEQ multiplex PCR reads. Among approximately 220,000 distinct CDR3 sequences, more than 85% were seen once, and the ten largest hold about 0.13%. The source material was CD8+ T cells from PBMCs. The receptors here all came from a human donor with multiple sclerosis. Both conserved end residues are trimmed from each CDR3. Rows give clone size only sometimes, using once, few, many, or a class for an expanded clone.

abundance: few; j_gene: TRBJ2-7; v_gene: TRBV5-1; CDR3aa: ASSLGIGTGDEQY
abundance: once; j_gene: TRBJ2-1; v_gene: TRBV29-1; CDR3aa: SVPSGRPSSYNEQF
abundance: -; j_gene: TRBJ2-7; v_gene: TRBV7-8; CDR3aa: ASTARGGSSYEQY
abundance: -; j_gene: TRBJ2-5; v_gene: TRBV20-1; CDR3aa: SATWTSGSGETQY
abundance: -; j_gene: TRBJ2-1; v_gene: TRBV4-1; CDR3aa: ASSQGDLYNEQF
abundance: -; j_gene: TRBJ2-3; v_gene: TRBV3-1; CDR3aa: ASSLSGRASDTQY
abundance: -; j_gene: TRBJ2-2; v_gene: TRBV12-3/TRBV12-4; CDR3aa: ASSDRLTIREQNTGELF
abundance: -; j_gene: TRBJ1-5; v_gene: TRBV19; CDR3aa: ASSWTAYSNQPQH
abundance: -; j_gene: TRBJ1-1; v_gene: TRBV5-1; CDR3aa: ASSLGDRAAFMNTEAF
abundance: -; j_gene: TRBJ2-7; v_gene: TRBV5-4; CDR3aa: ASSLGGWEY
abundance: -; j_gene: TRBJ2-5; v_gene: TRBV5-1; CDR3aa: ASSLVPGQQETQY
abundance: -; j_gene: TRBJ2-2; v_gene: TRBV11-1; CDR3aa: ASSKFRPNTGELF
abundance: -; j_gene: TRBJ2-7; v_gene: TRBV12-3/TRBV12-4; CDR3aa: ASSSTGAYEQY
abundance: -; j_gene: TRBJ1-2; v_gene: TRBV29-1; CDR3aa: SVDEGTYGYT
abundance: -; j_gene: TRBJ2-7; v_gene: TRBV4-3; CDR3aa: ASSPGTMYEQY
abundance: -; j_gene: TRBJ2-1; v_gene: TRBV3-1; CDR3aa: ASSQDPLFRYNEQF
abundance: -; j_gene: TRBJ2-7; v_gene: TRBV25-1; CDR3aa: ATTLSAVGEQY